The source of this T cell receptor beta chain is a study of long-term antiretroviral therapy in people with HIV. Study-wide points: Diversity went up after ART and still fell short of transplant donor controls. Pre-ART expanded clones dominated the repertoire at every time point. Therapy changes, viral resistance and ART adherence were not documented in the available data. In HIV, the repertoires covered a tighter span of CDR3 lengths than in controls.

Of note for this clone: Its antigen remains unidentified.

The CDR3 is made up of 14 amino acids. Germline values: CDR1 MNHNY, CDR2 SVGAGI (reference sequence). V was trimmed by 7 bases and J by 4 bases, leaving 14 bases between them. A v3.0 immunoSEQ assay was performed at survey level. Produced via immunoSEQ multiplex PCR; TCRdb's table is partial and in-frame only. The data contain tens of thousands of clones, about 89% of them singletons. V gene TRBV6-6 combines with J gene TRBJ1-3, with a weak D call TRBD1 (6 bases). The material sequenced was unsorted PBMCs, taken 0.1 years before starting antiretroviral therapy. The clonotype was recovered from a woman in her 50s with HIV. The chain's CDR3 is CASTIRGSGNTIYF. The CDR3 DNA reads TGTGCCAGCACTATCAGGGGATCCGGAAACACCATATATTTT.